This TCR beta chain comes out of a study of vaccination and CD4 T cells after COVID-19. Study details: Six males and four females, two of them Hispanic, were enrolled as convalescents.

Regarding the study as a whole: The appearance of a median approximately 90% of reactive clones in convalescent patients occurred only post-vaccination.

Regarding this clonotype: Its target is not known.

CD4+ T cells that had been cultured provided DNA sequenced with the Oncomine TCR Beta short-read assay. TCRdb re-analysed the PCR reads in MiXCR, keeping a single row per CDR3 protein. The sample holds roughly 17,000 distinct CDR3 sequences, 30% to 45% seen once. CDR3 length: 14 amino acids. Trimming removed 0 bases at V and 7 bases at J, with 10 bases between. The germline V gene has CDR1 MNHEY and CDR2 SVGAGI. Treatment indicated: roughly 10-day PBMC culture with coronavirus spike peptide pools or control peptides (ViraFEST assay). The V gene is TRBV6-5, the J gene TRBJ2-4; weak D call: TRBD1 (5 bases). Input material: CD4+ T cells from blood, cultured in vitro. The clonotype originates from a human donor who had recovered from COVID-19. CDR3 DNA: TGTGCCAGCAGTTACTCTCCAGGGAACAACATTCAGTACTTC. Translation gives CASSYSPGNNIQYF.